This paragraph covers one T cell receptor beta chain sequence. The data stem from a study of blood T cell repertoires in COVID-19. Study as a whole: Spain, Italy and the United States supplied samples that represented acute and convalescent COVID-19. T cells, B-cell-depleted T cells, or PBMCs provided the cDNA or gDNA that served as material.

As handled by the study authors: Amplified reference gene primers provided the basis for estimating nucleated cell counts. Repertoires were generated with immunoSEQ multiplex PCR, while TCRdb's copy carries only in-frame clones and drops some. D and trimming come from the DNA, and the V and J calls and clone size come from that table. The data show around 200,000 clones, about 80% seen once. Germline CDR1 reads SGHRS; CDR2 reads YFSETQ. The CDR3 spans 16 residues. Germline trimming cut 1 base from V and 1 base from J; bases unmatched to any gene: 6. The chain combines TRBV5-1 with TRBJ2-5; 8 bases agree with TRBD2. Material for sequencing was peripheral blood. This TCR was recovered from a man aged 50 to 60 with active or convalescent COVID-19. The CDR3 loop reads CASSLSGRGAQETQYF. DNA for the CDR3: TGCGCCAGCAGCTTGTCAGGGCGGGGGGCCCAAGAGACCCAGTACTTC.